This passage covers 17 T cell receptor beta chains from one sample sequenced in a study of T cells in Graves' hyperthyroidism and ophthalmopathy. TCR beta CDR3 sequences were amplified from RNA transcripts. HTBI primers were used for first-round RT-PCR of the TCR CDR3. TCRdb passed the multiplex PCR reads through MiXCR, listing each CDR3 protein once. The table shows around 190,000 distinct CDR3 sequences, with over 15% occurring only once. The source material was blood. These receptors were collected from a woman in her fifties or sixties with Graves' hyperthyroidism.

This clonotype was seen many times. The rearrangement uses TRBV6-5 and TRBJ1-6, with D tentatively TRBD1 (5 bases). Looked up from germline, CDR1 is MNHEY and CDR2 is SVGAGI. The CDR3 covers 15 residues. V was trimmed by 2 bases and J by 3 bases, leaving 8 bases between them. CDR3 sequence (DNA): TGTGCCAGCAGTTACGAGGGGATCTATAATTCACCCCTCCACTTT. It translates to CASSYEGIYNSPLHF.

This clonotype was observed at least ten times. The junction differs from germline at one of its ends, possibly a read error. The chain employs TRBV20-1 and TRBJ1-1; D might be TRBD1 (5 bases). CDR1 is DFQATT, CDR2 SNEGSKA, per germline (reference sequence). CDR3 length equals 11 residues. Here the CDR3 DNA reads TGCAGTGCTAGAGTGGGGCAGGCCTCGATCTTT. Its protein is CSARVGQASIF.

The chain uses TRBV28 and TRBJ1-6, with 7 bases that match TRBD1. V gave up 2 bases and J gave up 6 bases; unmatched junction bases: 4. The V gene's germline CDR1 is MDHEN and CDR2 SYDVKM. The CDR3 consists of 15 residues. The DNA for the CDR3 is TGTGCCAGCAGTTTAGTGGCAGGGGGTAATTCACCCCTCCACTTT. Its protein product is CASSLVAGGNSPLHF.

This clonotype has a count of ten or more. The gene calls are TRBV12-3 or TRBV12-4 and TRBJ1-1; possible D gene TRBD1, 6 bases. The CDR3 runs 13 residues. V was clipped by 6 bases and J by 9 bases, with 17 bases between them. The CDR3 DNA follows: TGTGCCAGCAGCACCCAATTACAGGGTAAAGCTTTCTTT. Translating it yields CASSTQLQGKAFF.

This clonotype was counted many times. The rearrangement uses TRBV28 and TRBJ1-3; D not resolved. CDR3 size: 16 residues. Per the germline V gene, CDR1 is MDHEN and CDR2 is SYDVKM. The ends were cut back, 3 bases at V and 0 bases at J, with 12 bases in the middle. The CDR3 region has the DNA TGTGCCAGCAGTTTTGACCGGAGGCGCTCTGGAAACACCATATATTTT. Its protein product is CASSFDRRRSGNTIYF.

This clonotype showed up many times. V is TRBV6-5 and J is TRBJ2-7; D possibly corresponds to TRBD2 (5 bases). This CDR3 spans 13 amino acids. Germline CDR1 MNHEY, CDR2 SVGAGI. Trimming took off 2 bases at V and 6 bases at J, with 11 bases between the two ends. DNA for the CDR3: TGTGCCAGCAGTTACGGCCTAGCAGGCGAGCAGTACTTC. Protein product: CASSYGLAGEQYF.

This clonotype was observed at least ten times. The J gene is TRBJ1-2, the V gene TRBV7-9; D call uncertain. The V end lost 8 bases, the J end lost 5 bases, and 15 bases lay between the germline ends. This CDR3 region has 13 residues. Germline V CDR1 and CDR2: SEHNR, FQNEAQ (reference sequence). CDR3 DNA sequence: TGTGCCAGCGTCCCGGGCATTTGGTATGGCTACACCTTC. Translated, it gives CASVPGIWYGYTF.

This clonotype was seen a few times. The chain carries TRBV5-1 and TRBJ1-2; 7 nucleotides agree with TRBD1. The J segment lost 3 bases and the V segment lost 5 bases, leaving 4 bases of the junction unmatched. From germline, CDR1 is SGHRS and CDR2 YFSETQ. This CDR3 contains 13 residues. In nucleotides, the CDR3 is TGCGCCAGCAGGCGAGACAGGGACTATGGCTACACCTTC. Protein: CASRRDRDYGYTF.

CDR3 bases: TGTGCCAGCAGATCGGGACACTACCAGACCATATATTTT. Translated: CASRSGHYQTIYF. J is TRBJ1-3 and V is TRBV13; a weak D match, TRBD1 (6 bases). CDR1 and CDR2 from the germline V gene are PRHDT and FYEKMQ (reference sequence). This CDR3 has 13 amino acids. V dropped 6 bases and J dropped 10 bases, with 16 bases sitting between them.

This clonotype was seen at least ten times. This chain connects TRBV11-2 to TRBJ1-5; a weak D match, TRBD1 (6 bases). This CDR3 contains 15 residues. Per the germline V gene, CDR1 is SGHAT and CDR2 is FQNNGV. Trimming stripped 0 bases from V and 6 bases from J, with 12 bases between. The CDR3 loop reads CASSLEGHVGQPQHF. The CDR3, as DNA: TGTGCCAGCAGCTTAGAGGGACATGTAGGTCAGCCCCAGCATTTT.

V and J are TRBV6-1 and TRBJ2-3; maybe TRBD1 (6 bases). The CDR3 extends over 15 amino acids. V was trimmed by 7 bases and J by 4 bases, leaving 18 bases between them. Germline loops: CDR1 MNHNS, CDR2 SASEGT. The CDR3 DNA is TGTGCCAGCACCATAGGAAGGGGGAAGGCAGATACGCAGTATTTT. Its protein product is CASTIGRGKADTQYF.

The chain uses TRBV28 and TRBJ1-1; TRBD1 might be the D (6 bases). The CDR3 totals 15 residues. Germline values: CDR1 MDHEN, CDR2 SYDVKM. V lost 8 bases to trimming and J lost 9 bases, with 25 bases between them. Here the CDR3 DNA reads TGTGCCAGCGAGGGGGTCTCGCAGCCTAGCATCCAAGCTTTCTTT. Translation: CASEGVSQPSIQAFF.

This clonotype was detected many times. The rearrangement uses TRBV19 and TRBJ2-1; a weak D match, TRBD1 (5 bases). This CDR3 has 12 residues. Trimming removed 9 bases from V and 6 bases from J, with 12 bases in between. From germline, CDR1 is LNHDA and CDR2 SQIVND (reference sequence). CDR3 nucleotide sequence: TGTGCCAGCTCAGCAGGGTTCAATGAGCAGTTCTTC. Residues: CASSAGFNEQFF. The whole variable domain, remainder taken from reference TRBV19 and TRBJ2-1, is DGGITQSPKYLFRKEGQNVTLSCEQNLNHDAMYWYRQDPGQGLRLIYYSQIVNDFQKGDIAEGYSVSREKKESFPLTVTSAQKNPTAFYLCASSAGFNEQFFGPGTRLTVL.

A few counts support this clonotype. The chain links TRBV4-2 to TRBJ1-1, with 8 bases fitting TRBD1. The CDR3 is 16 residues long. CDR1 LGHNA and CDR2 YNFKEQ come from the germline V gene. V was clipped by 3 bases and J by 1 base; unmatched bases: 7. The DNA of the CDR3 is TGTGCCAGCAGCCAGTCCCAGGGGGCGGGGAACACTGAAGCTTTCTTT. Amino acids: CASSQSQGAGNTEAFF.

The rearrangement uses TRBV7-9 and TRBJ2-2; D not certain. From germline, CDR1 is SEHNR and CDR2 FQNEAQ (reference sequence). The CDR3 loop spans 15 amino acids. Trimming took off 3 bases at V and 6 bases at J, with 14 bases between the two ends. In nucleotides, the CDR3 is TGTGCCAGCAGCTTGCGCGTTGAGCTCGCCGGGGAGCTGTTTTTT. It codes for CASSLRVELAGELFF.

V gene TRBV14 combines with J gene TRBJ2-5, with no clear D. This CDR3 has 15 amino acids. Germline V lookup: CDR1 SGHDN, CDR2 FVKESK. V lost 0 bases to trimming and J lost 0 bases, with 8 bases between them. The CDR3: CASSQDTVYQETQYF. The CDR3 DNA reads TGTGCCAGCAGCCAAGATACGGTTTACCAAGAGACCCAGTACTTC. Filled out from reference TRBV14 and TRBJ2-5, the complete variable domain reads EAGVTQFPSHSVIEKGQTVTLRCDPISGHDNLYWYRRVMGKEIKFLLHFVKESKQDESGMPNNRFLAERTGGTYSTLKVQPAELEDSGVYFCASSQDTVYQETQYFGPGTRLLVL.

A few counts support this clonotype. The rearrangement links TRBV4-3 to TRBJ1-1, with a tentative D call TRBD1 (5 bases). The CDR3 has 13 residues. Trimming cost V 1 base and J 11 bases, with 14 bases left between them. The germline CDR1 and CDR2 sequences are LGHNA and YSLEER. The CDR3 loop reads CASSQGRGSRAFF. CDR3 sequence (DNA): TGCGCCAGCAGCCAAGGGAGGGGTTCGCGGGCTTTCTTT.